These 23 T cell receptor beta chains originate from one sample sequenced in a study of cytomegalovirus exposure and HLA in healthy donors. A multiplex PCR was run with 60 Vbeta primers and 13 Jbeta primers. Generated by immunoSEQ multiplex PCR, the TCRdb table keeps only in-frame clones and is missing some. Of about 170,000 clones listed, around 75% were seen once; the top ten hold approximately 2.2%. The sequenced material came from PBMCs. Receptor source: a male donor in good health and CMV-seronegative.

V usage is TRBV27 and J usage is TRBJ1-2; TRBD1 might be the D (5 bases). Germline V gene lookup returns CDR1 MNHEY and CDR2 SMNVEV (reference sequence). This CDR3 has 16 amino acids. Trimming took off 8 bases at V and 7 bases at J, with 26 bases between the two ends. The CDR3 region has the DNA TGTGCCAGCCGACCGACCGGGGGGAGGTCGAATCGTGGCTACACCTTC. Translating gives CASRPTGGRSNRGYTF.

In its sample, this clone was seen once. The chain employs TRBV10-3 and TRBJ2-3; 9 bases agree with TRBD2. V lost 4 bases and J lost 0; bases outside the gene matches: 11. CDR3 size: 18 residues. Germline CDR1 reads ENHRY; CDR2 reads SYGVKD. The CDR3 region has the DNA TGTGCCATCAGTGGCCTAGCGGGGAATCAATCTAGCACAGATACGCAGTATTTT. Translating it yields CAISGLAGNQSSTDTQYF.

This chain connects TRBV25-1 to TRBJ2-3; tentative D call: TRBD1 (6 bases). V was cut by 4 bases and J by 4 bases, with 18 bases left in between. Germline CDR1 and CDR2: MGHDK and SYGVNS. The CDR3 is made up of 16 amino acids. For the CDR3, the DNA is TGTGCCAGCAGTGTCCCCGGACAGAGGGCCCCAGATACGCAGTATTTT. Translation: CASSVPGQRAPDTQYF.

This clone came up a few times. This chain joins TRBV7-6 and TRBJ1-1; 7 nucleotides agree with TRBD1. Trimming took 1 base from V and 1 from J; bases not matched to a gene: 12. Germline V gene sequence: CDR1 SGHVS, CDR2 FNYEAQ. The CDR3 spans 18 residues. CDR3 nucleotides: TGTGCCAGCAGCTTAGAGAGGGGGCCCTTTTTTAGGAACACTGAAGCTTTCTTT. Its translation: CASSLERGPFFRNTEAFF.

This rearrangement joins TRBV9 to TRBJ1-5; TRBD1 matches at 8 bases. V lost 3 bases and J lost 4; bases outside the gene matches: 6. The CDR3 length is 15 residues. Germline CDR1 reads SGDLS; CDR2 reads YYNGEE. The DNA for the CDR3 is TGTGCCAGCAGCGCCTCAGGGGGCATGAATCAGCCCCAGCATTTT. It yields the protein CASSASGGMNQPQHF.

This clone has more than one count but fewer than ten. CDR3 sequence: CASSANRGSEELFF. CDR3 nucleotides: TGTGCCAGCAGCGCGAACAGGGGGAGCGAGGAGCTGTTTTTT. V is TRBV2 and J is TRBJ2-2, with 8 bases identical to TRBD1. This CDR3 comprises 14 residues. Germline V CDR1 and CDR2: SNHLY, FYNNEI. The J segment lost 10 bases and the V segment lost 6 bases, leaving 10 bases of the junction unmatched.

The chain carries TRBV5-1 and TRBJ1-2; 7 positions agree with TRBD1. The V segment lost 1 base and the J segment 6 bases; nucleotides outside the gene matches: 6. CDR3 length: 14 amino acids. CDR1 is SGHRS, CDR2 YFSETQ, per germline. As DNA, the CDR3 is TGCGCCAGCAGCTTGATCCAGGGGGTAGATGGCTACACCTTC. Protein: CASSLIQGVDGYTF.

V is TRBV4-3 and J is TRBJ2-1, with TRBD2 matching 9 bases. Germline loops: CDR1 LGHNA, CDR2 YSLEER. The ends lost 0 bases at V and 0 bases at J; junction bases unmatched: 9. The CDR3 is 19 amino acids. The CDR3 loop is CASSQDLAGGGSSYNEQFF. Written as DNA, the CDR3 is TGCGCCAGCAGCCAAGATTTGGCGGGGGGGGGAAGCTCCTACAATGAGCAGTTCTTC.

The chain links TRBV6-6 to TRBJ1-3; the D gene is possibly TRBD1 (5 bases). The CDR3 extends over 12 amino acids. Germline CDR1 reads MNHNY; CDR2 reads SVGAGI (reference sequence). Trimming took 8 bases from V and 3 from J, leaving 8 bases between them. CDR3 loop: CASQGDGNTIYF. The CDR3, as DNA: TGTGCCAGCCAGGGCGATGGAAACACCATATATTTT.

This chain links TRBV20-1 with TRBJ2-3; D is ambiguous. The CDR3 is 11 amino acids. V dropped 6 bases and J dropped 2 bases, with 6 bases sitting between them. CDR1 and CDR2 from the germline V gene are DFQATT and SNEGSKA (reference sequence). CDR3 in amino acids: CSAFLTDTQYF. The CDR3 nucleotides are TGCAGTGCCTTCCTCACAGATACGCAGTATTTT.

V is TRBV29-1 and J is TRBJ2-1; 9 bases match TRBD1. V was pared by 6 bases and J by 4 bases, with 4 bases of the junction left unmatched. Germline assignment: CDR1 SQVTM and CDR2 ANQGSEA. The CDR3 is 13 residues long. CDR3: CSVGGQGYNEQFF. CDR3 nucleotides: TGCAGCGTCGGGGGACAGGGATACAATGAGCAGTTCTTC.

The chain links TRBV7-2 to TRBJ1-2, with D hard to call. The CDR3 loop spans 12 amino acids. In germline, CDR1 is SGHTA, CDR2 FQGNSA. Trimming cost V 1 base and J 8 bases, with 8 bases left between them. The CDR3 loop reads CASSLVYPGYTF. DNA of the CDR3: TGTGCCAGCAGCTTAGTTTATCCGGGCTACACCTTC.

The chain carries TRBV10-3 and TRBJ2-1; D unresolved. V was cut by 11 bases and J by 4 bases, with 9 bases left in between. This CDR3 is built from 11 residues. The germline CDR1 and CDR2 sequences are ENHRY and SYGVKD. The CDR3 loop reads CASQVYNEQFF. For the CDR3, the DNA is TGTGCCTCCCAGGTTTACAATGAGCAGTTCTTC.

This chain uses TRBV5-1 with TRBJ1-2, with D perhaps matching TRBD1 (6 bases). There are 19 residues in the CDR3. Germline loops: CDR1 SGHRS, CDR2 YFSETQ. V lost 4 bases and J 4 bases, leaving 29 bases between the germline ends. CDR3 DNA sequence: TGCGCCAGCAGCCTCAGCCTCTCAACCACAGGGCGCCCTTCCTATGGCTACACCTTC. Translating gives CASSLSLSTTGRPSYGYTF.

In this sample, this clone turned up once. This rearrangement joins TRBV10-3 to TRBJ1-6; D gene uncertain. The CDR3 has 13 residues. Trimming left V 8 bases short and J 7 bases short, with 12 bases between. Germline CDR1 reads ENHRY; CDR2 reads SYGVKD. CDR3 DNA: TGTGCCATCGGAACTACAAGGAATTCACCCCTCCACTTT. It encodes CAIGTTRNSPLHF.

This clone has just one count. J is TRBJ1-6 and V is TRBV28, with D maybe TRBD1 (6 bases). V shed 6 bases and J shed 3 bases, with 18 bases lying between them. Germline loops: CDR1 MDHEN, CDR2 SYDVKM. The CDR3 length is 17 residues. In nucleotides, the CDR3 is TGTGCCAGCAGACTTATACAGGGAGCTAGCTATAATTCACCCCTCCACTTT. Residues: CASRLIQGASYNSPLHF.

To note about this clone: Other DNA sequences within the sample encode an identical CDR3. This chain joins TRBV6-5 and TRBJ1-1; D is possibly TRBD1 (5 bases). The germline gives CDR1 MNHEY, CDR2 SVGAGI. The CDR3 is 13 residues long. The ends were cut back, 2 bases at V and 3 bases at J, with 7 bases in the middle. This CDR3 is CASSYRGDTEAFF. The DNA of the CDR3 is TGTGCCAGCAGTTACAGGGGCGACACTGAAGCTTTCTTT.

The CDR3: CASSLRTTNTEAFF. CDR3 sequence (DNA): TGTGCCAGCAGCTTACGGACAACGAACACTGAAGCTTTCTTT. J is TRBJ1-1 and V is TRBV7-8, with D possibly TRBD1 on 5 matching bases. Trimming cost V 2 bases and J 1 base, with 8 bases left between them. Germline CDR1 is SGHVS and CDR2 is FQNEAQ. This CDR3 is 14 amino acids long.

The chain is built from TRBV13 and TRBJ1-6; D not resolved. The CDR3 is 14 amino acids. Germline loops: CDR1 PRHDT, CDR2 FYEKMQ (reference sequence). V lost 4 bases, J lost 5 bases, and 9 bases lay in between. The CDR3 coding sequence is TGTGCCAGCAGCTACCGACAAGATAATTCACCCCTCCACTTT. Its translation: CASSYRQDNSPLHF.

The genes are TRBV7-9 and TRBJ2-5, with 11 bases aligning to TRBD1. The DNA end is a closer match to TRBJ2-7, so the J assignment may be wrong. Looked up from germline, CDR1 is SEHNR and CDR2 is FQNEAQ (reference sequence). The CDR3 has 16 amino acids. The CDR3 coding sequence is TGTGCCAGCAGCTCTCGGACAGGGGGCGCTTTATACGAGCAGTACTTC. The encoded protein is CASSSRTGGALYEQYF.

The chain joins TRBV15 to TRBJ1-2, with D uncertain. Germline CDR1 reads LNHNV; CDR2 reads YYDKDF (reference sequence). The CDR3 totals 14 residues. Deletions cut 0 bases from V and 0 bases from J, with 5 bases between. The CDR3 region is CATSREAANYGYTF. The DNA of the CDR3 is TGTGCCACCAGCAGAGAGGCGGCTAACTATGGCTACACCTTC.

The gene calls are TRBV19 and TRBJ1-3; the match to TRBD1 covers 9 bases. This CDR3 comprises 16 residues. V gave up 7 bases and J gave up 2 bases; unmatched junction bases: 9. Germline CDR1 reads LNHDA; CDR2 reads SQIVND (reference sequence). The CDR3 nucleotides read TGTGCCAGTAACCAACAGGGGGCACGGACTGGAAACACCATATATTTT. This sequence encodes CASNQQGARTGNTIYF.

V is TRBV29-1 and J is TRBJ2-2; a weak D match, TRBD1 (6 bases). Looked up from germline, CDR1 is SQVTM and CDR2 is ANQGSEA. V lost 6 bases and J 5 bases, leaving 10 bases between the germline ends. The CDR3 is made up of 12 amino acids. The CDR3 DNA reads as TGCAGCGTGGGACATCAAACCGGGGAGCTGTTTTTT. This codes for CSVGHQTGELFF.